This TCR beta chain was documented in a study of blood T cells in healthy people across ages. Ranging in age from about 6 to 95, the donors were healthy Caucasian individuals from Russia. The amount of total RNA extracted per sample was at least 5 micrograms. On this clonotype: Its antigen is as yet unknown.

Germline values: CDR1 SEHNR, CDR2 FQNEAQ (reference sequence). The CDR3 consists of 16 residues. V was clipped by 3 bases and J by 2 bases; unmatched bases: 5. General observations from the study: Older age coincided with a roughly linear decline in TCR beta diversity per million T cells.

Alongside a J-beta primer mix, a sample-barcoded 5' primer served in a second PCR lasting about 7 to 11 cycles. Each cDNA molecule carried a tag from a template-switch adaptor that contained 12 random nucleotides. TCRdb re-analysed the 5' RACE reads in MiXCR, keeping a single row per CDR3 protein. The sample has 1.5 million to 2 million distinct CDR3 sequences; 49% are singletons. The receptor comes from a woman in her 40s in good health. This chain links TRBV7-9 with TRBJ2-1; 9 bases are a match to TRBD1. The sample consisted of blood. The CDR3 DNA sequence: TGTGCCAGCAGCTTCTGGACAGGGGTTACCTACAATGAGCAGTTCTTC. Encoded protein: CASSFWTGVTYNEQFF.